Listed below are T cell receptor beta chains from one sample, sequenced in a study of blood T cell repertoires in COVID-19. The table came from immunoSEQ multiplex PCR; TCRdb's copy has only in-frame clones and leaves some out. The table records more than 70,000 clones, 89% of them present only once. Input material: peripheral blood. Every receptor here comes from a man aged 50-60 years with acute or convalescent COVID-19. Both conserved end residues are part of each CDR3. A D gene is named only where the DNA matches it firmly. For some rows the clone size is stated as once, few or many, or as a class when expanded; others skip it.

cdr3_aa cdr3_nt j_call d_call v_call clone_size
CSVAQYTEAFF TGCAGCGTTGCCCAGTACACTGAAGCTTTCTTT TRBJ1-1 - TRBV29-1 -
CASSRESGGLADTQYF TGTGCCAGCAGTAGGGAGAGCGGGGGGCTGGCAGATACGCAGTATTTT TRBJ2-3 TRBD2 TRBV6-4 -
CASSLEGWTSGGTDTQYF TGTGCCAGCAGCTTGGAAGGGTGGACTAGCGGGGGCACAGATACGCAGTATTTT TRBJ2-3 TRBD2 TRBV5-5 -
CASSIESRSELFF TGTGCCAGTAGTATCGAATCGAGGTCGGAACTGTTTTTT TRBJ1-4 - TRBV19 -
CASSLGPLDRTDTQYF TGTGCCAGCAGCTTAGGGCCACTAGATCGCACAGATACGCAGTATTTT TRBJ2-3 - TRBV7-3 -
CASSEGDRLNTEAFF TGTGCCAGCAGTGAAGGGGACAGGCTGAACACTGAAGCTTTCTTT TRBJ1-1 TRBD1 TRBV6-1 -
CASSETHYNEQFF TGTGCCAGCAGCGAAACACACTACAATGAGCAGTTCTTC TRBJ2-1 - TRBV7-3 -
CASSGGTSGGWGEQFF TGTGCCAGCAGCGGCGGGACTAGCGGGGGATGGGGTGAGCAGTTCTTC TRBJ2-1 TRBD2 TRBV9 -
CASSLILGGVSYEQYF TGCGCCAGCAGCTTGATCCTAGGGGGAGTTTCCTACGAGCAGTACTTC TRBJ2-7 - TRBV5-1 few
CASSLARQGQTHQPQHF TGTGCCAGCAGCTTGGCCCGACAGGGGCAAACCCATCAGCCCCAGCATTTT TRBJ1-5 TRBD1 TRBV28 -
CASSQDLRDEAFF TGTGCCAGCAGCCAAGACCTCCGGGATGAAGCTTTCTTT TRBJ1-1 - TRBV3-1/TRBV3-2 -
CASRTAIIGNQPQHF TGTGCCAGTAGGACAGCCATTATAGGCAATCAGCCCCAGCATTTT TRBJ1-5 - TRBV19 -
CASSLGRGSDTQYF TGTGCCAGCAGCTTGGGCCGGGGTAGCGATACGCAGTATTTT TRBJ2-3 - TRBV5-5 -
CASRPTENTEAFF TGTGCCAGCAGACCGACAGAGAACACTGAAGCTTTCTTT TRBJ1-1 - TRBV28 -
CASRAGQGANSPLHF TGTGCCAGCAGGGCCGGACAGGGGGCGAATTCACCCCTCCACTTT TRBJ1-6 TRBD1 TRBV28 -
CASSVDLSGGALDEQFF TGTGCCAGCAGCGTAGATCTTAGCGGGGGGGCGTTGGATGAGCAGTTCTTC TRBJ2-1 TRBD2 TRBV9 once
CASSPHTAGDQPQHF TGTGCCAGCAGTCCTCACACAGCAGGGGATCAGCCCCAGCATTTT TRBJ1-5 - TRBV28 -
CARTGTGGNQPQHF TGTGCCAGAACCGGGACAGGAGGCAATCAGCCCCAGCATTTT TRBJ1-5 TRBD1 TRBV27 few
CASSERGNQPQHF TGTGCCAGCAGTGAGAGGGGCAATCAGCCCCAGCATTTT TRBJ1-5 - TRBV6-4 once
CASSLIATSTDTQYF TGTGCCAGCAGCTTAATAGCGACTAGCACAGATACGCAGTATTTT TRBJ2-3 - TRBV11-2 -
CASSPTGGPYEQYF TGTGCCAGCAGCCCCACGGGGGGGCCCTACGAGCAGTACTTC TRBJ2-7 TRBD2 TRBV7-3 -
CASSTSRTGGAYNSPLHF TGTGCCAGCAGTACCAGCCGGACAGGGGGCGCCTATAATTCACCCCTCCACTTT TRBJ1-6 TRBD1 TRBV28 once
CASSLRGTTDTQYF TGTGCCAGCAGCTTACGGGGGACCACAGATACGCAGTATTTT TRBJ2-3 - TRBV7-2 once
CASSRPGASYNSPLHF TGTGCCAGCAGCCGTCCAGGGGCCTCCTATAATTCACCCCTCCACTTT TRBJ1-6 - TRBV5-6 -
CSVGLAGGHTGELFF TGCAGCGTTGGACTAGCGGGGGGGCACACCGGGGAGCTGTTTTTT TRBJ2-2 TRBD2 TRBV29-1 -
CASSQETADTQYF TGCGCCAGCAGCCAGGAGACTGCAGATACGCAGTATTTT TRBJ2-3 - TRBV4-1 -
CASSFRGLDEQFF TGTGCCAGCAGCTTCAGGGGGCTGGATGAGCAGTTCTTC TRBJ2-1 TRBD1 TRBV11-3 -